This TCR beta chain was recorded in a study of T cells after posttransplantation cyclophosphamide. Study conclusions and caveats: Recipient CMV seropositivity and CMV reactivation strongly tracked TRB clonality.

A marrow graft followed busulfan-fludarabine conditioning, with cyclophosphamide on days +3 and +4. Germline CDR1 and CDR2: SGHNT and YYREEE (reference sequence). This CDR3 spans 18 amino acids. Losses at the gene ends were 0 bases for V and 2 bases for J; bases not matched to a gene: 12. Profiled with immunoSEQ multiplex PCR; TCRdb holds only in-frame clones, not every one. The sample shows roughly 20,000 clones, around 70% of them seen only once. Of note for this clone: Its specificity is unknown.

The V and J genes are TRBV5-4 and TRBJ2-7, with TRBD2 matching over 9 bases. The source of this sequence is a male patient aged 25-45 years who received an allogeneic stem cell transplant from a related donor, was CMV-positive, and had acute GVHD only. Some T cells here may be from the graft donor. Here the sequenced sample was PBMCs, taken after an allogeneic stem cell transplant with post-transplant cyclophosphamide. CDR3 amino acids: CASSLDPSGDLNPYEQYF. The DNA of the CDR3 is TGTGCCAGCAGCTTGGATCCTAGCGGGGACCTTAACCCCTACGAGCAGTACTTC.